These 26 T cell receptor beta chains originate from one sample sequenced in a study of spatial heterogeneity in lung cancer. Each CDR3 protein is one row after TCRdb ran MiXCR on the 5' RACE reads. Here the sample spans 20,000 to 30,000 distinct CDR3 sequences, roughly 9.7% being singletons. Time point reported: blood at routine non-recurrence follow-up after resection. Sequences were derived from PBMCs, sampled at follow-up. These receptors all come from a male donor with early-stage non-small cell lung cancer.

This clonotype appeared a few times. The gene calls are TRBV11-2 and TRBJ2-7; 9 bases fit TRBD1. This CDR3 is built from 15 residues. Germline-derived CDR1 and CDR2 are SGHAT and FQNNGV. The J segment lost 3 bases and the V segment lost 5 bases, leaving 8 bases of the junction unmatched. The DNA of the CDR3 is TGTGCCAGCAGCCGTGTTTCGACAGGGGGCTACGAGCAGTACTTC. It encodes CASSRVSTGGYEQYF.

As regards this clonotype: A much larger clone lies one base from this, so it may be a read error. V gene TRBV4-1 combines with J gene TRBJ2-5; D not resolved. Per germline, CDR1 MGHRA and CDR2 YSYEKL. CDR3 length: 13 residues. The CDR3 is CANSQDGEETQYF. Written as DNA, the CDR3 is TGCGCCAACAGCCAAGACGGTGAAGAGACCCAGTACTTC.

This clonotype was observed at least ten times. The chain links TRBV6-6 to TRBJ2-2; perhaps TRBD1 as D (6 bases). CDR3 length: 14 amino acids. Trimming removed 7 bases from V and 6 bases from J, with 15 bases in between. The V gene's germline CDR1 is MNHNY and CDR2 SVGAGI (reference sequence). This CDR3 is CASTITRTAGELFF. Here the CDR3 DNA reads TGTGCCAGCACCATTACCAGGACAGCCGGGGAGCTGTTTTTT.

This clonotype was recorded many times. This chain uses TRBV9 with TRBJ2-2, with TRBD1 matching 8 bases. The CDR3 covers 15 residues. Germline values: CDR1 SGDLS, CDR2 YYNGEE. The trim removed 4 bases at V and 1 base at J, leaving 3 bases unmatched. The CDR3 loop reads CASSSGQGNTGELFF. Here the CDR3 DNA reads TGTGCCAGCAGCTCCGGACAGGGGAACACCGGGGAGCTGTTTTTT.

This clonotype was recorded many times. Here the CDR3 DNA reads TGTGCCAGCAGTTACCAGGGGGCATCTGAAAAACTGTTTTTT. Protein product: CASSYQGASEKLFF. The J gene is TRBJ1-4, the V gene TRBV6-5; TRBD1 agrees at 8 bases. Germline trimming cut 2 bases from V and 7 bases from J; bases unmatched to any gene: 3. The CDR3 has 14 amino acids. Germline V gene data show CDR1 as MNHEY and CDR2 as SVGAGI.

This clonotype was observed many times. This chain uses TRBV5-1 with TRBJ2-3, with TRBD1 identical over 7 bases. J lost 2 bases, V lost 4 bases, and 10 bases had no gene match. Germline CDR1 reads SGHRS; CDR2 reads YFSETQ. This CDR3 has 16 residues. CDR3 region: CASSTTGPAFTDTQYF. The CDR3 nucleotides are TGCGCCAGCAGCACGACAGGGCCTGCTTTCACAGATACGCAGTATTTT.

Comments on this clonotype: Given a much more abundant clone one base away, this may be a read error. The rearrangement links TRBV24-1 to TRBJ1-1; tentatively, D is TRBD1 (5 bases). The CDR3 is made up of 15 amino acids. Germline values: CDR1 KGHDR, CDR2 SFDVKD. V dropped 4 bases and J dropped 6 bases, with 17 bases sitting between them. The CDR3 loop is CATSEGHSGGAEAFF. The CDR3 bases are TGTGCCACCAGTGAAGGACATTCTGGAGGTGCTGAAGCTTTCTTT.

This clonotype was observed at least ten times. This chain links TRBV18 with TRBJ1-1, with D unresolved. The CDR3 runs 15 residues. V was pared by 2 bases and J by 1 base, with 11 bases between. CDR1 and CDR2 from the germline V gene are KGHSH and LQKENI. CDR3 sequence reads: CASSPAKLRNTEAFF. CDR3 nucleotide sequence: TGTGCCAGCTCACCAGCTAAACTCAGGAACACTGAAGCTTTCTTT.

This clonotype was picked up many times. This chain joins TRBV7-9 and TRBJ1-2; no firm D call. This CDR3 contains 14 residues. In germline, CDR1 is SEHNR, CDR2 FQNEAQ (reference sequence). V lost 2 bases, J lost 4 bases, and 11 bases lay in between. CDR3 coding DNA: TGTGCCAGCAGCTTAACAAATTTAGGCTATGGCTACACCTTC. Residues: CASSLTNLGYGYTF.

The chain joins TRBV3-1 to TRBJ1-1; D is possibly TRBD1 (5 bases). Germline lookup yields CDR1 LGHDT and CDR2 YNNKEL (reference sequence). CDR3 length: 15 amino acids. V lost 4 bases and J 5 bases, leaving 17 bases between the germline ends. The chain's CDR3 is CASSLSQGRPTEAFF. In DNA, the CDR3 is TGTGCCAGCAGCCTCTCCCAGGGACGCCCAACTGAAGCTTTCTTT.

This chain connects TRBV5-1 to TRBJ1-2; 7 bases are a match to TRBD1. The CDR3 contains 11 residues. Germline V gives CDR1 SGHRS, CDR2 YFSETQ. J gave up 9 bases and V 4 bases, and 3 bases lay outside the gene matches. CDR3 in amino acids: CASSEQGSYTF. The CDR3 DNA sequence: TGCGCCAGCAGCGAACAGGGGAGCTACACCTTC.

This clonotype occurred many times. This sequence joins TRBV7-2 and TRBJ2-7; 8 nucleotides agree with TRBD1. Germline CDR1 SGHTA, CDR2 FQGNSA. The CDR3 is 14 residues long. V gave up 3 bases and J gave up 3 bases; unmatched junction bases: 4. The CDR3 DNA is TGTGCCAGCAGCTTTGGCGGGACAGGCTACGAGCAGTACTTC. Its translation: CASSFGGTGYEQYF.

This clonotype was seen only a few times. This rearrangement joins TRBV27 to TRBJ2-7; D is perhaps TRBD1 (5 bases). The CDR3 consists of 13 residues. The germline CDR1 and CDR2 sequences are MNHEY and SMNVEV (reference sequence). V was shortened by 7 bases and J by 5 bases, with 15 bases between the two germline ends. The CDR3 sequence is CASKGPSPDEQYF. The CDR3, as DNA: TGTGCCAGCAAGGGGCCCTCCCCCGACGAGCAGTACTTC.

V gene TRBV4-3 combines with J gene TRBJ2-3; D remains ambiguous. From germline, CDR1 is LGHNA and CDR2 YSLEER. CDR3 length: 15 amino acids. Trimming stripped 0 bases from V and 0 bases from J, with 7 bases between. As DNA, the CDR3 is TGCGCCAGCAGCCAAGAAGTGGGAAGCACAGATACGCAGTATTTT. Its translation: CASSQEVGSTDTQYF.

The CDR3: CSARTASNYGYTF. Written as DNA, the CDR3 is TGCAGTGCTCGGACAGCCTCTAACTATGGCTACACCTTC. The rearrangement links TRBV20-1 to TRBJ1-2; weak D call: TRBD1 (6 bases). CDR1 and CDR2 from the germline V gene are DFQATT and SNEGSKA (reference sequence). The CDR3 extends over 13 amino acids. V was cut by 5 bases and J by 0 bases, with 10 bases left in between.

This clonotype was seen ten or more times. The CDR3, as DNA: TGCGCCAGCAGCTTGCAGGGCGCGGATTCACCCCTCCACTTT. It yields the protein CASSLQGADSPLHF. The V and J genes are TRBV5-1 and TRBJ1-6; D is possibly TRBD1 (5 bases). Per the germline V gene, CDR1 is SGHRS and CDR2 is YFSETQ. V was trimmed by 1 base and J by 8 bases, leaving 10 bases between them. The CDR3 contains 14 residues. The variable domain in full, completed from reference TRBV5-1 and TRBJ1-6, reads KAGVTQTPRYLIKTRGQQVTLSCSPISGHRSVSWYQQTPGQGLQFLFEYFSETQRNKGNFPGRFSGRQFSNSRSEMNVSTLELGDSALYLCASSLQGADSPLHFGNGTRLTVT.

This clonotype was counted between two and nine times. CDR3 sequence (DNA): TGTGCCACCAGTGATCCCGGGACGGATAACACAGATACGCAGTATTTT. Translating it yields CATSDPGTDNTDTQYF. V gene TRBV24-1 combines with J gene TRBJ2-3; D may correspond to TRBD1 or TRBD2 (5 bases each). CDR1 KGHDR and CDR2 SFDVKD come from the germline V gene. Trimming pared 3 bases from V and 2 bases from J, leaving 14 bases between. CDR3 size: 16 residues.

The chain uses TRBV6-2 or TRBV6-3 and TRBJ2-3; D not resolved. V was pared by 7 bases and J by 1 base, with 12 bases between. This CDR3 has 14 amino acids. Germline V CDR1 and CDR2: MNHEY, SVGEGT. The DNA of the CDR3 is TGTGCCAGCACCGGCCGACACCGCACAGATACGCAGTATTTT. Its protein product is CASTGRHRTDTQYF.

This clonotype was counted at least ten times. The DNA for the CDR3 is TGTGCCATCAGTCAGAGGATGCGCCAAGAGACCCAGTACTTC. This sequence encodes CAISQRMRQETQYF. The J gene is TRBJ2-5, the V gene TRBV10-3; D is uncertain. There are 14 residues in the CDR3. Germline CDR1 and CDR2: ENHRY and SYGVKD. Trimming took off 5 bases at V and 1 base at J, with 11 bases between the two ends.

This clonotype has only a few counts. The gene calls are TRBV29-1 and TRBJ1-1, with 11 positions matching TRBD1. The CDR3 has 13 residues. With 3 bases clipped from V and 4 bases from J, the junction kept 1 base outside the gene matches. Germline V lookup: CDR1 SQVTM, CDR2 ANQGSEA. The CDR3 loop reads CSVEGTGGTEAFF. The CDR3 nucleotides are TGCAGCGTTGAGGGGACAGGGGGCACTGAAGCTTTCTTT.

This rearrangement joins TRBV28 to TRBJ2-2; TRBD2 is a possible D gene (6 bases). The germline CDR1 and CDR2 sequences are MDHEN and SYDVKM. Trimming took off 8 bases at V and 9 bases at J, with 10 bases between the two ends. This CDR3 contains 11 residues. CDR3 DNA sequence: TGTGCCAGCGCGGGGAGCCGGGAGCTGTTTTTT. Protein: CASAGSRELFF. Combining the CDR3 with reference TRBV28 and TRBJ2-2 gives the whole variable domain DVKVTQSSRYLVKRTGEKVFLECVQDMDHENMFWYRQDPGLGLRLIYFSYDVKMKEKGDIPEGYSVSREKKERFSLILESASTNQTSMYLCASAGSRELFFGEGSRLTVL.

There are many counts of this clonotype. The chain recombines TRBV5-1 with TRBJ2-3; D is perhaps TRBD1 or TRBD2 (6 bases each). Looked up from germline, CDR1 is SGHRS and CDR2 is YFSETQ. Trimming took off 1 base at V and 2 bases at J, with 23 bases between the two ends. The CDR3 contains 19 residues. The CDR3 is CASSLWGARSKGDTDTQYF. For the CDR3, the DNA is TGCGCCAGCAGCTTGTGGGGGGCGCGGAGCAAAGGTGACACAGATACGCAGTATTTT.

This clonotype was seen more than once but under ten times. The CDR3 sequence is CALLQQQRSSGDRRYSYEQYF. As DNA, the CDR3 is TGTGCCCTACTCCAGCAGCAACGCTCTTCAGGGGACAGGCGATACTCCTACGAGCAGTACTTC. The chain links TRBV6-1 to TRBJ2-7, with TRBD1 matching 8 bases. Trimming at V came to 11 bases and at J to 0 bases, leaving 30 bases not matched to a gene. The CDR3 is 21 amino acids. CDR1 is MNHNS and CDR2 is SASEGT in the germline V gene.

This chain uses TRBV11-2 with TRBJ2-3; TRBD1 aligns across 8 bases. Losses at the gene ends were 4 bases for V and 5 bases for J; bases not matched to a gene: 8. Germline V CDR1 and CDR2: SGHAT, FQNNGV. The CDR3 sequence is 15 residues long. CDR3: CASSSLRGLGDTQYF. In nucleotides, the CDR3 is TGTGCCAGCAGCTCTCTCAGGGGGCTGGGAGATACGCAGTATTTT.

This clonotype was recorded at least ten times. The J gene is TRBJ2-3, the V gene TRBV12-3 or TRBV12-4; maybe TRBD1 (6 bases). There are 16 residues in the CDR3. Trimming pared 5 bases from V and 2 bases from J, leaving 17 bases between. The CDR3 DNA follows: TGTGCCAGCAGTCCAGGGACAAAAGGGATCACAGATACGCAGTATTTT. As protein: CASSPGTKGITDTQYF.

This clonotype has only a few counts. The chain combines TRBV29-1 with TRBJ2-5, with D possibly matching TRBD1 (5 bases). The CDR3 is 13 residues long. Germline CDR1 SQVTM, CDR2 ANQGSEA. Trimming pared 3 bases from V and 2 bases from J, leaving 10 bases between. The CDR3 here is CSVDWQGQETQYF. CDR3 nucleotides: TGCAGCGTTGATTGGCAGGGACAAGAGACCCAGTACTTC.